A single sample is the source of the 30 T cell receptor beta chains below, sequenced in a study of T cells after yellow fever vaccination. One entry per CDR3 protein, called by TCRdb with MiXCR from the 5' RACE reads. The data contain about 300,000 distinct CDR3 sequences, approximately 10% of them singletons. The source was CD4+ T cells sorted from PBMCs, collected 5 days after the yellow fever booster vaccination. The receptors were gathered from a man between 18 and 29 years old who received the YFV17D yellow fever vaccine.

The sample holds a few counts of this clonotype. This sequence joins TRBV20-1 and TRBJ2-1, with 9 positions matching TRBD1. CDR3 size: 16 residues. Losses at the gene ends were 1 base for V and 9 bases for J; bases not matched to a gene: 13. Germline CDR1 is DFQATT and CDR2 is SNEGSKA (reference sequence). CDR3 in DNA: TGCAGTGCTAGAGTGGTGGGACAGGGAGTTTTTGGTGAGCAGTTCTTC. Its protein product is CSARVVGQGVFGEQFF.

The chain couples TRBV5-5 to TRBJ2-4; tentatively, D is TRBD2 (6 bases). The V end lost 7 bases, the J end lost 7 bases, and 24 bases lay between the germline ends. In germline, CDR1 is SGHKS, CDR2 YYEKEE (reference sequence). CDR3 length: 16 residues. The CDR3 bases are TGTGCCAGCTTCCCCGGGACTCCGACCGGCCGCAACATTCAGTACTTC. Translation: CASFPGTPTGRNIQYF.

This clonotype was found many times. This rearrangement joins TRBV12-3 or TRBV12-4 to TRBJ2-7; 10 positions agree with TRBD2. The junction had 6 bases not matched to a gene; V was cut back by 3 bases and J by 7 bases. The CDR3 has 14 residues. In DNA form, the CDR3 reads TGTGCCAGCAGTTTTCCGGCTAGCGGGGGTGAGCAGTACTTC. It encodes CASSFPASGGEQYF.

The gene calls are TRBV20-1 and TRBJ1-6; 9 nucleotides agree with TRBD1. The CDR3 totals 19 residues. Germline V lookup: CDR1 DFQATT, CDR2 SNEGSKA (reference sequence). V shed 3 bases and J 9 bases; nucleotides not matched to a gene: 21. The CDR3 DNA reads TGCAGTGCTAGGTCCCCCCTCCTTGGACAGGGGATTTCGGGTTCACCCCTCCACTTT. Translated, it gives CSARSPLLGQGISGSPLHF.

This clonotype showed up just a few times. The chain joins TRBV12-3 or TRBV12-4 to TRBJ1-2; 8 bases map to TRBD1. CDR3 length: 16 residues. V was pared by 5 bases and J by 8 bases, with 16 bases of the junction left unmatched. CDR3 protein: CASSLWEGWGTGGYTF. The DNA of the CDR3 is TGTGCCAGCAGTCTATGGGAGGGTTGGGGGACAGGCGGCTACACCTTC.

There are a few counts of this clonotype. V and J are TRBV5-1 and TRBJ2-7; TRBD1 or TRBD2 may be the D gene (5 bases each). The CDR3 covers 14 residues. The V gene's germline CDR1 is SGHRS and CDR2 YFSETQ. V was trimmed by 0 bases and J by 7 bases, leaving 14 bases between them. Here the CDR3 reads CASSLGGEEGEQYV. The CDR3 bases are TGCGCCAGCAGCTTGGGAGGGGAAGAGGGAGAGCAGTACGTC.

The genes are TRBV5-1 and TRBJ2-1; TRBD2 matches 10 bases. The germline V gene has CDR1 SGHRS and CDR2 YFSETQ. The CDR3 is 15 amino acids. V lost 2 bases to trimming and J lost 4 bases; unmatched junction nucleotides: 3. CDR3 in DNA: TGCGCCAGCAGCTTCCTAGCGGGGGCATACAATGAGCAGTTCTTC. This translates into CASSFLAGAYNEQFF.

This clonotype was seen repeatedly, ten times or more. The V gene is TRBV5-1, the J gene TRBJ1-1; TRBD1 matches at 7 bases. The CDR3 totals 15 residues. With V trimmed by 5 bases and J by 6 bases, 13 bases remained unmatched. In germline, CDR1 is SGHRS, CDR2 YFSETQ. CDR3 DNA: TGCGCCAGCAGTCCCAACTACAACAGGGGCGCTGAAGCTTTCTTT. Translating gives CASSPNYNRGAEAFF.

The table lists this clonotype with a few counts. The J gene is TRBJ2-1, the V gene TRBV20-1; possibly TRBD2 for D (5 bases). V dropped 0 bases and J dropped 6 bases, with 18 bases sitting between them. There are 16 residues in the CDR3. Germline V gene data show CDR1 as DFQATT and CDR2 as SNEGSKA (reference sequence). CDR3 in DNA: TGCAGTGCTAGAGATCGCTTGAGGGCGGGTTTCAATGAGCAGTTCTTC. Its translation is CSARDRLRAGFNEQFF.

The rearrangement links TRBV18 to TRBJ1-3; maybe TRBD1 (6 bases). Germline CDR1 KGHSH, CDR2 LQKENI. The CDR3 runs to 17 residues. V lost 3 bases, J lost 4 bases, and 19 bases lay in between. CDR3 in amino acids: CASSPRSSGGEGNTIYF. The CDR3, as DNA: TGTGCCAGCTCACCCAGGTCCTCCGGGGGCGAGGGAAACACCATATATTTT.

This clonotype occurred a few times. J is TRBJ1-1 and V is TRBV18; D uncertain. Germline loops: CDR1 KGHSH, CDR2 LQKENI. Trimming cost V 3 bases and J 8 bases, with 10 bases left between them. CDR3 length: 12 amino acids. CDR3 sequence (DNA): TGTGCCAGCTCACCTTCGAGGGAAGAAGCTTTCTTT. It is translated as CASSPSREEAFF.

The chain recombines TRBV5-1 with TRBJ1-1; TRBD1 is a possible D gene (5 bases). Germline CDR1 reads SGHRS; CDR2 reads YFSETQ. This CDR3 has 14 amino acids. The V end lost 0 bases, the J end lost 4 bases, and 10 bases lay between the germline ends. The DNA of the CDR3 is TGCGCCAGCAGCTTGGATCAGGGAGGCACTGAAGCTTTCTTT. This encodes CASSLDQGGTEAFF.

This chain links TRBV7-3 with TRBJ2-3, with 10 bases lining up with TRBD2. The germline CDR1 and CDR2 sequences are SGHTA and FQGTGA. This CDR3 comprises 17 residues. The trim removed 0 bases at V and 2 bases at J, leaving 5 bases unmatched. The CDR3 here is CASSLTGLAEDTDTQYF. As DNA, the CDR3 is TGTGCCAGCAGCTTAACCGGACTAGCGGAAGACACAGATACGCAGTATTTT.

This clonotype was picked up many times. The J gene is TRBJ2-1, the V gene TRBV12-3 or TRBV12-4; D is possibly TRBD2 (5 bases). The CDR3 sequence is 12 residues long. V was clipped by 7 bases and J by 5 bases, with 9 bases between them. The CDR3 reads CASKTSNNEQFF. The DNA for the CDR3 is TGTGCCAGCAAAACTAGTAACAATGAGCAGTTCTTC.

The chain is built from TRBV12-2 and TRBJ1-2; no check of the table's D call, TRBD1, against the DNA was made. TRBV12-2 represents a pseudogene. The CDR3 extends over 18 amino acids. CDR3 sequence: CASRLARTGGSYNYGYTF. DNA for the CDR3: TGTGCAAGTCGCTTGGCCCGGACAGGGGGCTCTTATAACTATGGCTACACCTTC.

The chain has TRBV5-1 and TRBJ2-1, with 10 positions matching TRBD2. The germline V gene encodes CDR1 SGHRS and CDR2 YFSETQ. CDR3 length: 15 residues. Trimming took 5 bases from V and 9 from J; bases not matched to a gene: 11. In DNA form, the CDR3 reads TGCGCCAGCAGAATGAGCGGGGGGGCATTATCTGAGCAGTTCTTC. This sequence encodes CASRMSGGALSEQFF.

This clonotype has a count of ten or more. DNA for the CDR3: TGTGCCAGCTCTTCAACGGGGGCTGGGGCCAACGTCCTGACTTTC. Amino acid sequence: CASSSTGAGANVLTF. The chain recombines TRBV18 with TRBJ2-6; D possibly corresponds to TRBD2 (6 bases). Germline V gives CDR1 KGHSH, CDR2 LQKENI. Trimming took off 6 bases at V and 2 bases at J, with 11 bases between the two ends. CDR3 length equals 15 residues.

This clonotype was recorded a few times. This chain uses TRBV7-2 with TRBJ1-4, with no clear D. Germline V CDR1 and CDR2: SGHTA, FQGNSA. This CDR3 contains 15 residues. Trimming pared 5 bases from V and 0 bases from J, leaving 10 bases between. This chain's CDR3 is CASSPRHATNEKLFF. The DNA for the CDR3 is TGTGCCAGCAGCCCACGTCATGCAACTAATGAAAAACTGTTTTTT.

There are a few counts of this clonotype. This chain joins TRBV7-8 and TRBJ1-6; the D gene is possibly TRBD1 (5 bases). The V gene lost 1 base and the J gene lost 10 bases, with 11 bases spanning the gap. This CDR3 contains 14 residues. Germline loops: CDR1 SGHVS, CDR2 FQNEAQ. DNA for the CDR3: TGTGCCAGCAGCTTAGAGGGGAGTTACTCACCCCTCCACTTT. Translated: CASSLEGSYSPLHF.

This clonotype was recorded at least ten times. The chain is built from TRBV4-1 and TRBJ2-5; the D is unclear. CDR3 length: 13 residues. V dropped 1 base and J dropped 4 bases, with 7 bases sitting between them. Germline CDR1 is MGHRA and CDR2 is YSYEKL. DNA for the CDR3: TGCGCCAGCAGCCAAGCAAGGTCAGAGACCCAGTACTTC. This sequence encodes CASSQARSETQYF.

This chain uses TRBV6-6 with TRBJ2-1; TRBD2 aligns across 10 bases. CDR1 and CDR2 from the germline V gene are MNHNY and SVGAGI (reference sequence). The CDR3 length is 18 residues. Germline trimming cut 1 base from V and 0 bases from J; bases unmatched to any gene: 6. CDR3: CASSYYFSGGSSYNEQFF. The CDR3, as DNA: TGTGCCAGCAGTTACTATTTTAGCGGGGGGAGCTCCTACAATGAGCAGTTCTTC.

In this sample, this clonotype turned up a few times. The rearrangement uses TRBV11-2 and TRBJ2-1; 9 nucleotides match TRBD2. Germline CDR1 reads SGHAT; CDR2 reads FQNNGV. The CDR3 totals 15 residues. The junction had 6 bases not matched to a gene; V was cut back by 2 bases and J by 7 bases. CDR3 bases: TGTGCCAGCAGCTTAATGGTAGCGGGGGCAAATGAGCAGTTCTTC. Amino acids: CASSLMVAGANEQFF.

There are many counts of this clonotype. The chain combines TRBV4-3 with TRBJ2-1, with D maybe TRBD2 (6 bases). The length of the CDR3 is 16 residues. Germline CDR1 LGHNA, CDR2 YSLEER. V was cut by 0 bases and J by 12 bases, with 21 bases left in between. This chain's CDR3 is CASSQEGTGRSLLQFF. The CDR3 nucleotides read TGCGCCAGCAGCCAAGAAGGGACTGGCCGATCGCTGTTGCAGTTCTTC.

This clonotype was seen repeatedly, ten times or more. The J gene is TRBJ2-5, the V gene TRBV4-3; 7 positions agree with TRBD2. This CDR3 is built from 15 residues. Germline V lookup: CDR1 LGHNA, CDR2 YSLEER. J lost 4 bases, V lost 0 bases, and 5 bases had no gene match. CDR3 in DNA: TGCGCCAGCAGCCAAGATCGGCAGCGGGGAGAGACCCAGTACTTC. Translating gives CASSQDRQRGETQYF.

DNA for the CDR3: TGCGCCAGCAGCCAAGATAGTAGACTCCTCGCCCGACAGCAGTACTTC. This translates into CASSQDSRLLARQQYF. The rearrangement joins TRBV4-3 to TRBJ2-7; unclear D gene. Germline CDR1 and CDR2: LGHNA and YSLEER. The CDR3 totals 16 residues. Between the trimmed V and J ends, which lost 0 bases and 8 bases, there was a span of 20 bases.

The rearrangement links TRBV6-2 or TRBV6-3 to TRBJ1-5; D unresolved. Germline CDR1 and CDR2: MNHEY and SVGEGT. Trimming left V 6 bases short and J 11 bases short, with 17 bases between. This CDR3 has 13 amino acids. The CDR3 DNA is TGTGCCAGCAGCCTTTCCGGCCTCCAGTCCCAGCATTTT. Translation gives CASSLSGLQSQHF.

This clonotype was picked up a small number of times. The chain has TRBV12-3 or TRBV12-4 and TRBJ2-7; D gene uncertain. This CDR3 has 14 amino acids. The germline V and J ends were trimmed by 3 bases and 7 bases, with 16 bases remaining between them. The CDR3 protein is CASSFNRVAWEQYF. In DNA form, the CDR3 reads TGTGCCAGCAGTTTTAATAGGGTTGCATGGGAGCAGTACTTC.

This rearrangement joins TRBV7-9 to TRBJ2-1; D perhaps matches TRBD2 (6 bases). Germline assignment: CDR1 SEHNR and CDR2 FQNEAQ (reference sequence). V lost 5 bases to trimming and J lost 6 bases, with 14 bases between them. The CDR3 is made up of 14 amino acids. The CDR3 sequence is CASSPPQGGNEQFF. As DNA, the CDR3 is TGTGCCAGCAGCCCCCCCCAGGGAGGCAATGAGCAGTTCTTC.

This clonotype occurred a few times. The V and J genes are TRBV24-1 and TRBJ2-2, with D maybe TRBD1 (5 bases). From germline, CDR1 is KGHDR and CDR2 SFDVKD. Trimming shortened V by 4 bases and J by 3 bases, and 8 bases separated the two germline ends. This CDR3 is built from 14 residues. This CDR3 is CATSESRDTGELFF. In DNA form, the CDR3 reads TGTGCCACCAGTGAATCCAGGGACACCGGGGAGCTGTTTTTT.

The chain carries TRBV30 and TRBJ2-5, with TRBD2 matching over 10 bases. The trim removed 1 base at V and 3 bases at J, leaving 2 bases unmatched. The length of the CDR3 is 14 residues. Germline assignment: CDR1 GTSNPN and CDR2 SVGIG (reference sequence). The CDR3 here is CAWSAGTSEETQYF. The DNA for the CDR3 is TGTGCCTGGAGTGCCGGGACTAGCGAAGAGACCCAGTACTTC.